The 20 T cell receptor beta chains below were found in one sample sequenced in a study of response to subunit inactivated influenza vaccine. TCRdb independently ran MiXCR on the RT-PCR reads; one entry per CDR3 protein. The profile covers approximately 730,000 distinct CDR3 sequences, with approximately 15% appearing a single time and around 7% taken by the ten largest. The sample here was PBMCs from blood, taken approximately 15 days before vaccination. These receptors were taken from a man aged 45-65 years who received an inactivated influenza vaccine.

This clonotype was counted between two and nine times. V usage is TRBV4-1 and J usage is TRBJ2-1, with TRBD1 identical over 9 bases. J gave up 10 bases and V 7 bases, and 14 bases lay outside the gene matches. The CDR3 contains 15 residues. Looked up from germline, CDR1 is MGHRA and CDR2 is YSYEKL. The CDR3 DNA sequence: TGCGCCAGCACCGTGACCGGGACAGGGCACACGGAGCAGTTCTTC. This sequence encodes CASTVTGTGHTEQFF.

The genes are TRBV4-3 and TRBJ2-1; TRBD1 matches at 10 bases. Germline loops: CDR1 LGHNA, CDR2 YSLEER. V lost 4 bases and J lost 9; bases outside the gene matches: 6. The CDR3 covers 14 residues. The CDR3 loop reads CASSPGTGVAEQFF. Here the CDR3 DNA reads TGCGCCAGCAGCCCCGGGACAGGGGTCGCTGAGCAGTTCTTC.

The chain is built from TRBV29-1 and TRBJ2-7, with unresolved D. The CDR3 is 11 residues long. Germline assignment: CDR1 SQVTM and CDR2 ANQGSEA. V was pared by 1 base and J by 5 bases, with 6 bases between. The CDR3 sequence is CSVEGVDEQYF. The DNA for the CDR3 is TGCAGCGTTGAAGGTGTTGACGAGCAGTACTTC.

The V and J genes are TRBV27 and TRBJ2-1, with TRBD2 matching 12 bases. V trimming: 2 bases; J trimming: 9 bases; junction bases outside the gene matches: 8. Germline-derived CDR1 and CDR2 are MNHEY and SMNVEV (reference sequence). This CDR3 comprises 16 residues. CDR3 amino acids: CASSLGASGGAVEQFF. The CDR3 nucleotides read TGTGCCAGCAGTTTAGGGGCTAGCGGGGGGGCGGTTGAGCAGTTCTTC.

The V and J genes are TRBV20-1 and TRBJ2-1; TRBD1 agrees at 8 bases. This CDR3 contains 13 residues. V shed 6 bases and J 3 bases; nucleotides not matched to a gene: 4. The V gene's germline CDR1 is DFQATT and CDR2 SNEGSKA (reference sequence). The CDR3 DNA reads as TGCAGTGCCTTAGACAGGGGCTACAATGAGCAGTTCTTC. It yields the protein CSALDRGYNEQFF.

This clonotype has a handful of counts. The gene calls are TRBV23-1 and TRBJ2-3; 10 bases agree with TRBD2. TRBV23-1 is noted as an ORF with a role that remains uncertain. CDR3 length: 18 residues. Trimming removed 2 bases from V and 4 bases from J; junction bases left unmatched: 12. In nucleotides, the CDR3 is TGCGCCAGCAGTCAAAAGCGGGGGGGCCTCGAGGAAGCAGATACGCAGTATTTT. Its protein is CASSQKRGGLEEADTQYF.

This clonotype was seen a handful of times. The chain couples TRBV28 to TRBJ1-2; the D is unclear. Deletions cut 3 bases from V and 5 bases from J, with 7 bases between. The germline V gene encodes CDR1 MDHEN and CDR2 SYDVKM. This CDR3 contains 12 residues. The CDR3 region is CASSFRPYGYTF. DNA of the CDR3: TGTGCCAGCAGTTTCCGACCGTATGGCTACACCTTC.

This clonotype appeared a few times. V usage is TRBV20-1 and J usage is TRBJ2-3; TRBD2 aligns across 16 bases. The trim removed 6 bases at V and 2 bases at J, leaving 8 bases unmatched. Germline values: CDR1 DFQATT, CDR2 SNEGSKA (reference sequence). There are 17 residues in the CDR3. The DNA for the CDR3 is TGCAGTGCCTGGGCTGGGACTAGCGGGAGGGCCACAGATACGCAGTATTTT. Translated, it gives CSAWAGTSGRATDTQYF.

This clonotype was seen a handful of times. The V gene is TRBV29-1, the J gene TRBJ2-3; 9 bases are a match to TRBD1. Looked up from germline, CDR1 is SQVTM and CDR2 is ANQGSEA. The CDR3 is 14 amino acids. V shed 3 bases and J 2 bases; nucleotides not matched to a gene: 3. CDR3 nucleotides: TGCAGCGTTGACCGGACAGGGGCCACAGATACGCAGTATTTT. This translates into CSVDRTGATDTQYF.

J is TRBJ2-1 and V is TRBV9; 14 bases fit TRBD2. Losses at the gene ends were 4 bases for V and 0 bases for J; bases not matched to a gene: 6. Germline CDR1 SGDLS, CDR2 YYNGEE. The CDR3 is 18 residues long. The CDR3 spells CASSRTSGGPSSYNEQFF. As DNA, the CDR3 is TGTGCCAGCAGCAGGACTAGCGGGGGGCCCAGCTCCTACAATGAGCAGTTCTTC.

This clonotype was detected many times. This sequence joins TRBV20-1 and TRBJ2-2; D is ambiguous. Trimming left V 0 bases short and J 6 bases short, with 8 bases between. Per the germline V gene, CDR1 is DFQATT and CDR2 is SNEGSKA (reference sequence). CDR3 length: 13 residues. The CDR3 DNA is TGCAGTGCTAGAGATCAAAACCCCGGGGAGCTGTTTTTT. Translating gives CSARDQNPGELFF.

Here the CDR3 DNA reads TGTGCCAGCAGTTACTGGGCTAGCAGCACCGGGGAGCTGTTTTTT. Its protein is CASSYWASSTGELFF. This chain uses TRBV6-2 or TRBV6-3 with TRBJ2-2, with a possible D match to TRBD2 (5 bases). The CDR3 totals 15 residues. Germline CDR1 reads MNHEY; CDR2 reads SVGEGT. The V and J ends lost 1 base and 4 bases respectively, with 10 bases between them.

The sample holds a few counts of this clonotype. V and J are TRBV20-1 and TRBJ1-5; D remains ambiguous. The CDR3 covers 13 residues. The ends were cut back, 3 bases at V and 2 bases at J, with 8 bases in the middle. CDR1 and CDR2 (germline): DFQATT, SNEGSKA (reference sequence). The CDR3 reads CSASRSGNQPQHF. The CDR3 bases are TGCAGTGCTAGTCGCAGCGGCAATCAGCCCCAGCATTTT.

The rearrangement uses TRBV4-3 and TRBJ2-2; 7 bases map to TRBD2. CDR3 size: 14 residues. Per the germline V gene, CDR1 is LGHNA and CDR2 is YSLEER. The V gene end was trimmed by 2 bases and the J gene end by 8 bases; junction bases not matched to a gene: 5. This CDR3 reads CASSQSGGIGELFF. The CDR3 DNA follows: TGCGCCAGCAGCCAATCGGGAGGTATAGGGGAGCTGTTTTTT.

This chain joins TRBV13 and TRBJ2-4; TRBD1 aligns across 7 bases. The CDR3 sequence is 13 residues long. V trimming: 5 bases; J trimming: 3 bases; junction bases outside the gene matches: 1. Germline V lookup: CDR1 PRHDT, CDR2 FYEKMQ (reference sequence). CDR3 amino acids: CASSGQVKNIQYF. DNA for the CDR3: TGTGCCAGCAGCGGACAGGTCAAAAACATTCAGTACTTC.

This clonotype was seen a handful of times. The chain links TRBV20-1 to TRBJ1-2; the D is unclear. V lost 6 bases and J 4 bases, leaving 6 bases between the germline ends. This CDR3 has 10 amino acids. The germline gives CDR1 DFQATT, CDR2 SNEGSKA (reference sequence). The CDR3 DNA sequence: TGCAGTGCCACTGGCTATGGCTACACCTTC. It yields the protein CSATGYGYTF.

This clonotype was picked up one time. The chain employs TRBV24-1 and TRBJ1-5; D is possibly TRBD1 (5 bases). The CDR3 extends over 16 amino acids. Trimming took 6 bases from V and 4 from J, leaving 18 bases between them. Germline CDR1 reads KGHDR; CDR2 reads SFDVKD. Here the CDR3 reads CATSPSGAGRNQPQHF. Written as DNA, the CDR3 is TGTGCCACCAGTCCAAGCGGGGCAGGAAGAAATCAGCCCCAGCATTTT.

This rearrangement joins TRBV12-3 or TRBV12-4 to TRBJ1-1, with TRBD1 matching over 7 bases. The CDR3 has 13 amino acids. V lost 6 bases and J lost 5; bases outside the gene matches: 6. The CDR3 region has the DNA TGTGCCAGCAGCAACAGGGGACGGACTGAAGCTTTCTTT. Translated, it gives CASSNRGRTEAFF.

V usage is TRBV12-3 or TRBV12-4 and J usage is TRBJ1-5, with D possibly matching TRBD1 (5 bases). This CDR3 is 14 amino acids long. Trimming pared 1 base from V and 7 bases from J, leaving 11 bases between. CDR3 bases: TGTGCCAGCAGTTTAGGGGCATGGGACCAGCCCCAGCATTTT. Amino acid sequence: CASSLGAWDQPQHF.

This chain connects TRBV28 to TRBJ2-7; TRBD2 might be the D (7 bases). Trimming cost V 7 bases and J 4 bases, with 17 bases left between them. CDR1 MDHEN and CDR2 SYDVKM come from the germline V gene. CDR3 length: 14 amino acids. The CDR3: CASNRPGGVYEQYF. In DNA form, the CDR3 reads TGTGCCAGCAACCGCCCGGGGGGCGTTTACGAGCAGTACTTC.